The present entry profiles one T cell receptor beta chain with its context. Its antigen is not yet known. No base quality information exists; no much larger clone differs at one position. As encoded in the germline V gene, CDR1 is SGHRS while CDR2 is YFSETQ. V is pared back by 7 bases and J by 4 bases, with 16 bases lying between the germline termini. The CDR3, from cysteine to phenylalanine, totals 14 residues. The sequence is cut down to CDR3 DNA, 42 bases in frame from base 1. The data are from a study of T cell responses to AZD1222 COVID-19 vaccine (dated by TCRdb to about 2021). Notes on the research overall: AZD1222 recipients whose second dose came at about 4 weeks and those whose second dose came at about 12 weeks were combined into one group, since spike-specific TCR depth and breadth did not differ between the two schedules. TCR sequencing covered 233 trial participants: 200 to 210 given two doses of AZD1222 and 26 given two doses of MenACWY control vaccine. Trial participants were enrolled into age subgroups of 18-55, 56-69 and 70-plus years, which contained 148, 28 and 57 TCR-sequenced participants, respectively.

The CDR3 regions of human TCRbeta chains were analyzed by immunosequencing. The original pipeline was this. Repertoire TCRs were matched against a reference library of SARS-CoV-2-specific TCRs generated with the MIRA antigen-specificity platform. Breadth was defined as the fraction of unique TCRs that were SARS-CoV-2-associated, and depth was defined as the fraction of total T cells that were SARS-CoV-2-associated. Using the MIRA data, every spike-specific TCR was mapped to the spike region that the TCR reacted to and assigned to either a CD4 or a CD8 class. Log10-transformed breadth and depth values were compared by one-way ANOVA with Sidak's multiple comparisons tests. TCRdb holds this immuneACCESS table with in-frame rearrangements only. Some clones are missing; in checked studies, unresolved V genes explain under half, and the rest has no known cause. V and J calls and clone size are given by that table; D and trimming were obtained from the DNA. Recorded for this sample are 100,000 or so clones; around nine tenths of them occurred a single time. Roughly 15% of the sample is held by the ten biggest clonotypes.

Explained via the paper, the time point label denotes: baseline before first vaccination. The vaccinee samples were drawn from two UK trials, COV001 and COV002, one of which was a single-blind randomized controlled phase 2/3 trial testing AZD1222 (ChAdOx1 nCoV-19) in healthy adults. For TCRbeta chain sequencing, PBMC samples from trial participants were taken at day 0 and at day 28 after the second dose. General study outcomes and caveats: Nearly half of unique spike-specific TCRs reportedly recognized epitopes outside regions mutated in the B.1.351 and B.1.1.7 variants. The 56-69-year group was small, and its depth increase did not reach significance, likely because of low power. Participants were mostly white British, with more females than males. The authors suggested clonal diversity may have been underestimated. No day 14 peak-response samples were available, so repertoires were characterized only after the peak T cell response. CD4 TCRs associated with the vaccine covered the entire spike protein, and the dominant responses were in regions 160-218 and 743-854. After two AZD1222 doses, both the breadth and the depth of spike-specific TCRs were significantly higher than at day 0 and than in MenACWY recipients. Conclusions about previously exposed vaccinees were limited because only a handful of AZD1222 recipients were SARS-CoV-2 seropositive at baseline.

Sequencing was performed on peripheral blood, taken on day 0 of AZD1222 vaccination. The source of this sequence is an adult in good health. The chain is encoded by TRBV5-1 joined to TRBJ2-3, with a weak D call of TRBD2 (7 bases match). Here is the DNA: TGCGCCAGCCTGCCGGGGGGCTTGTCAGATACGCAGTATTTT. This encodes CASLPGGLSDTQYF.